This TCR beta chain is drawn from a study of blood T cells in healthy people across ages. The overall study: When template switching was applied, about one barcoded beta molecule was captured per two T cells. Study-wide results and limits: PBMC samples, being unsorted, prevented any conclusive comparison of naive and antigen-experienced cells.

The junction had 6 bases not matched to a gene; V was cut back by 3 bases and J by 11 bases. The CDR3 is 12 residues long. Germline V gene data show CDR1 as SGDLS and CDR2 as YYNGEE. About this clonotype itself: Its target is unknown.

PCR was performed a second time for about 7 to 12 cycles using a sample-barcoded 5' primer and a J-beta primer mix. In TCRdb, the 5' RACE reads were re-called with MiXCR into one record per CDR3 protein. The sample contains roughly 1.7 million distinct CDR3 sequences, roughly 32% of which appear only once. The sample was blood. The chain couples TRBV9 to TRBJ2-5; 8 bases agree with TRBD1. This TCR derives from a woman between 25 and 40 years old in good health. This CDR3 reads CASSATGAPQYF. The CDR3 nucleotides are TGTGCCAGCAGCGCGACAGGGGCACCGCAGTACTTC.